The 6 T cell receptor beta chains below come from one sample, sequenced in a study of beta chain features in type 1 diabetes (dated by TCRdb to 2016 to 2019). Their recognized antigens are unknown. The study at large found these results: Type 1 diabetes patients showed a moderate but significant shortening of TCRB CDR3 length in all four CD4+ subsets.

Receptor libraries were prepared by the immunoSEQ multiplex PCR assay. All of the isolated RNA was reverse transcribed with the High Capacity cDNA Reverse Transcription Kit, so expressed TCRB transcripts were sequenced. TCRdb carries this immuneACCESS record with in-frame sequences only. Its versions omit some clonotypes, under half of them owing to an unresolved V gene in the studies checked, with the rest unexplained. This sample lists 300,000 to 350,000 clones; over 7% were detected once. The ten largest clonotypes hold 1% of the sample. What was sequenced was central memory CD4+ T cells from blood. These receptors were taken from a man aged 25 to 40 with type 1 diabetes.

This clone showed up just a few times. This chain uses TRBV4-3 with TRBJ2-3, with 8 bases identical to TRBD2. The junction had 7 bases not matched to a gene; V was cut back by 5 bases and J by 6 bases. Germline-derived CDR1 and CDR2 are LGHNA and YSLEER. The CDR3 has 14 amino acids. The DNA of the CDR3 is TGCGCCAGCAGCTCTCTACGGGGGGGGGATACGCAGTATTTT. Translation: CASSSLRGGDTQYF.

This clone was seen only a few times. The chain combines TRBV29-1 with TRBJ1-1; maybe TRBD1 (5 bases). V lost 1 base to trimming and J lost 4 bases, with 10 bases between them. This CDR3 is built from 13 residues. Germline V gene lookup returns CDR1 SQVTM and CDR2 ANQGSEA. CDR3 residues: CSVEAGRRTEAFF. The CDR3 DNA reads as TGCAGCGTTGAAGCGGGACGTCGCACTGAAGCTTTCTTT.

This clone was seen a few times. The chain has TRBV20-1 and TRBJ1-2; D gene unclear. Germline CDR1 reads DFQATT; CDR2 reads SNEGSKA (reference sequence). The CDR3 covers 11 residues. V was pared by 8 bases and J by 7 bases, with 14 bases between. The CDR3 sequence is CSTQTIAGYTF. The CDR3 DNA sequence: TGCAGTACCCAAACTATCGCTGGCTACACCTTC.

This chain links TRBV19 with TRBJ1-2; 8 bases fit TRBD1. CDR1 and CDR2 (germline): LNHDA, SQIVND (reference sequence). Trimming removed 4 bases from V and 5 bases from J; junction bases left unmatched: 6. This CDR3 is built from 14 residues. The chain's CDR3 is CASSTGQGGYGYTF. Here the CDR3 DNA reads TGTGCCAGTAGTACCGGACAGGGCGGGTATGGCTACACCTTC.

V gene TRBV6-6 combines with J gene TRBJ2-1, with TRBD2 matching 9 bases. The ends lost 6 bases at V and 0 bases at J; junction bases unmatched: 3. Germline CDR1 reads MNHNY; CDR2 reads SVGAGI (reference sequence). This CDR3 has 15 amino acids. For the CDR3, the DNA is TGTGCCAGCAGCCGCGGGGGGGACTCCTACAATGAGCAGTTCTTC. Its translation: CASSRGGDSYNEQFF.

This clone was seen more than once but under ten times. The chain combines TRBV4-1 with TRBJ1-6; D is unclear. Germline V gene lookup returns CDR1 MGHRA and CDR2 YSYEKL. The CDR3 length is 16 residues. With 0 bases removed from V and 6 bases from J, the gap between germline ends came to 12 bases. CDR3 nucleotides: TGCGCCAGCAGCCAAGATTGGCAGTTACGTAATTCACCCCTCCACTTT. This sequence encodes CASSQDWQLRNSPLHF.